This T cell receptor (beta chain) was obtained from a study of graft-versus-host responses after intestinal transplantation. About the research overall: The recipients all started with anti-thymocyte globulin induction and then took tacrolimus and steroids for 3 to 4 years. Study-wide results and limits: Allografts from individuals with graft-donor T cell macrochimerism displayed high graft-versus-host to host-versus-graft clonal ratios. There was an association between peak levels of circulating GvH clones and early post-transplant HvG declines.

Generated by immunoSEQ multiplex PCR, the TCRdb table keeps only in-frame clones and is missing some. The sample has about 100,000 clones, approximately 84% seen once. Details on this clone: Its target is not known.

After removal of 0 bases from V and 7 bases from J, the junction contained 8 bases not matched to a gene. From germline, CDR1 is MNHEY and CDR2 SVGAGI. The CDR3 consists of 15 residues. The sequence was obtained from a human donor who was the organ donor for an intestinal transplant. The sample here was unstimulated CD4+ T cells sorted from spleen or lymph node cells, taken before transplant. The chain couples TRBV6-5 to TRBJ2-7; 8 nucleotides agree with TRBD2. CDR3 sequence reads: CASSYSGGGPREQYF. The CDR3 DNA reads as TGTGCCAGCAGTTACTCCGGGGGGGGGCCGAGAGAGCAGTACTTC.